This T cell receptor beta chain was retrieved from a study of blood T cell repertoires in COVID-19. V was shortened by 4 bases and J by 1 base, with 18 bases between the two germline ends. Germline V gene sequence: CDR1 SGHNT, CDR2 YYREEE (reference sequence). The CDR3 runs 17 residues. Sequencing used immunoSEQ multiplex PCR; TCRdb keeps in-frame clones, though not all of them. Counted here are hundreds of thousands of clones, 85% to 90% occurring once; the ten biggest clones make up under 0.3%. The sequence came from a woman younger than 35 with acute or convalescent COVID-19. The chain couples TRBV5-4 to TRBJ1-3, with D perhaps matching TRBD1 (5 bases). Sequencing was performed on peripheral blood. The CDR3: CASSLGRTAGSGNTIYF. As DNA, the CDR3 is TGTGCCAGCAGCCTGGGGCGTACGGCAGGGTCTGGAAACACCATATATTTT.